These 13 T cell receptor beta chains originate from one sample sequenced in a study of graft-versus-host responses after intestinal transplantation. Repertoires were generated with immunoSEQ multiplex PCR, while TCRdb's copy carries only in-frame clones and drops some. This sample yields 150,000 or so clones, of which 80% to 95% are seen a single time; roughly 0.19% belongs to the top ten. For these receptors, no antigen is known. Material: unstimulated CD4+ T cells sorted from spleen or lymph node cells, obtained before intestinal transplant. Receptors originate from a human donor who received an intestinal transplant.

This sequence joins TRBV19 and TRBJ2-1; D may be TRBD2 (6 bases). Trimming shortened V by 5 bases and J by 5 bases, and 7 bases separated the two germline ends. This CDR3 is built from 12 residues. Germline CDR1 and CDR2: LNHDA and SQIVND (reference sequence). CDR3 DNA: TGTGCCAGTAGTCCGGGAGACAATGAGCAGTTCTTC. It translates to CASSPGDNEQFF.

The chain combines TRBV5-1 with TRBJ2-3; TRBD2 matches 14 bases. The CDR3 totals 15 residues. In germline, CDR1 is SGHRS, CDR2 YFSETQ. After removal of 4 bases from V and 5 bases from J, the junction contained 3 bases not matched to a gene. The CDR3 reads CASSTGTSGRDTQYF. The CDR3 DNA reads as TGCGCCAGCAGCACCGGGACTAGCGGGAGAGATACGCAGTATTTT. The variable domain in full, completed from reference TRBV5-1 and TRBJ2-3, reads KAGVTQTPRYLIKTRGQQVTLSCSPISGHRSVSWYQQTPGQGLQFLFEYFSETQRNKGNFPGRFSGRQFSNSRSEMNVSTLELGDSALYLCASSTGTSGRDTQYFGPGTRLTVL.

V and J are TRBV5-1 and TRBJ1-2; TRBD1 matches at 11 bases. With 0 bases clipped from V and 4 bases from J, the junction kept 2 bases outside the gene matches. CDR1 is SGHRS and CDR2 is YFSETQ in the germline V gene. The CDR3 is made up of 15 amino acids. The CDR3 nucleotides are TGCGCCAGCAGCTTGGAGGACAGGGGGCTCTATGGCTACACCTTC. Its protein product is CASSLEDRGLYGYTF. The full variable domain, rest sourced from reference TRBV5-1 and TRBJ1-2, is KAGVTQTPRYLIKTRGQQVTLSCSPISGHRSVSWYQQTPGQGLQFLFEYFSETQRNKGNFPGRFSGRQFSNSRSEMNVSTLELGDSALYLCASSLEDRGLYGYTFGSGTRLTVV.

This chain links TRBV6-5 with TRBJ1-5; D not resolved. CDR3 size: 13 residues. From germline, CDR1 is MNHEY and CDR2 SVGAGI. Deletions cut 6 bases from V and 5 bases from J, with 11 bases between. DNA for the CDR3: TGTGCCAGCAGCAGCGGACGGGATCAGCCCCAGCATTTT. Protein sequence: CASSSGRDQPQHF.

The J gene is TRBJ2-5, the V gene TRBV19, with 7 bases matching TRBD1. With the DNA end fitting TRBJ2-7 better, the J assignment may be wrong. Looked up from germline, CDR1 is LNHDA and CDR2 is SQIVND (reference sequence). The CDR3 spans 14 residues. The CDR3 DNA reads as TGTGCCAGTAGTATAGCACAGGGGAGCTACGAGCAGTACTTC. Protein product: CASSIAQGSYEQYF.

The rearrangement joins TRBV6-6 to TRBJ2-5, with 8 bases matching TRBD2. Germline CDR1 MNHNY, CDR2 SVGAGI (reference sequence). CDR3 length: 14 amino acids. The J segment lost 5 bases and the V segment lost 3 bases, leaving 5 bases of the junction unmatched. The CDR3 sequence is CASSYTGGRETQYF. CDR3 sequence (DNA): TGTGCCAGCAGTTATACGGGAGGGCGGGAGACCCAGTACTTC.

The chain joins TRBV5-8 to TRBJ2-3; D is unclear. In germline, CDR1 is SGHTS, CDR2 YDEGEE. The CDR3 has 16 residues. Trimming pared 2 bases from V and 3 bases from J, leaving 16 bases between. The CDR3 sequence is CASSFSASQRTDTQYF. CDR3 sequence (DNA): TGTGCCAGCAGCTTTTCCGCTTCCCAGAGGACAGATACGCAGTATTTT.

This clone is a singleton in its sample. This rearrangement joins TRBV7-9 to TRBJ1-6, with D tentatively TRBD1 (5 bases). V was trimmed by 3 bases and J by 11 bases, leaving 23 bases between them. The CDR3 covers 17 residues. Germline lookup yields CDR1 SEHNR and CDR2 FQNEAQ (reference sequence). CDR3 sequence: CASSFRVLGTSSPPLHF. DNA of the CDR3: TGTGCCAGCAGCTTTCGGGTTTTGGGGACGAGTAGTCCACCCCTCCACTTT.

The chain recombines TRBV7-9 with TRBJ2-2, with unresolved D. The CDR3 length is 12 residues. From germline, CDR1 is SEHNR and CDR2 FQNEAQ (reference sequence). Trimming removed 3 bases at V and 10 bases at J, with 9 bases between. CDR3 bases: TGTGCCAGCAGCTTGGATTTGGAGGAGCTGTTTTTT. This sequence encodes CASSLDLEELFF.

The gene calls are TRBV10-3 and TRBJ1-6, with D possibly being TRBD1 (6 bases). Germline CDR1 reads ENHRY; CDR2 reads SYGVKD. The germline V and J ends were trimmed by 2 bases and 9 bases, with 23 bases remaining between them. The CDR3 is 18 amino acids. The CDR3 coding sequence is TGTGCCATCAGTGAGCCCACGGTGGGGGCAGGGAACGGTTCACCCCTCCACTTT. Its protein is CAISEPTVGAGNGSPLHF.

The J gene is TRBJ2-7, the V gene TRBV27, with 8 nucleotides matching TRBD2. The CDR3 runs to 13 residues. Trimming at V came to 5 bases and at J to 6 bases, leaving 6 bases not matched to a gene. The germline gives CDR1 MNHEY, CDR2 SMNVEV (reference sequence). CDR3 in amino acids: CASSTAGVGEQYF. In nucleotides, the CDR3 is TGTGCCAGCAGTACAGCGGGGGTGGGCGAGCAGTACTTC.

The chain combines TRBV27 with TRBJ2-7; a possible D gene is TRBD1 (5 bases). Trimming shortened V by 5 bases and J by 8 bases, and 16 bases separated the two germline ends. Germline CDR1 reads MNHEY; CDR2 reads SMNVEV (reference sequence). The CDR3 runs 13 residues. CDR3 region: CASSPPGFGQQYF. In DNA, the CDR3 is TGTGCCAGCAGTCCGCCAGGGTTCGGACAGCAGTACTTC.

J is TRBJ2-7 and V is TRBV11-2, with D possibly being TRBD1 (5 bases). Germline V lookup: CDR1 SGHAT, CDR2 FQNNGV. This CDR3 has 13 residues. V gave up 3 bases and J gave up 3 bases, with 9 bases separating them. The CDR3 sequence: CASSLGPNYEQYF. The CDR3 DNA follows: TGTGCCAGCAGCTTGGGGCCCAACTACGAGCAGTACTTC.